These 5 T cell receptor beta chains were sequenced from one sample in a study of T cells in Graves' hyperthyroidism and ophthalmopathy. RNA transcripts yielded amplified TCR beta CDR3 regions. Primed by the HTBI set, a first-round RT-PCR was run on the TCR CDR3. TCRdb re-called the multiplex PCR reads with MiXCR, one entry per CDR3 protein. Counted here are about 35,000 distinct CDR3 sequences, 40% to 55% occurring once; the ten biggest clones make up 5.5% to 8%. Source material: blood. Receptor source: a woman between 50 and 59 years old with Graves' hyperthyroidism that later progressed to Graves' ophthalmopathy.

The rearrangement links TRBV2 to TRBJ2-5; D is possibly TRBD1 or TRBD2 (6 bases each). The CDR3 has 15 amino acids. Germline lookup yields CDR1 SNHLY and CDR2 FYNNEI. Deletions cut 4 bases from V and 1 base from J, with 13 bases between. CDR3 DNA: TGTGCCAGCAGTGCTACTTGGGGGGCCCAAGAGACCCAGTACTTC. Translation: CASSATWGAQETQYF.

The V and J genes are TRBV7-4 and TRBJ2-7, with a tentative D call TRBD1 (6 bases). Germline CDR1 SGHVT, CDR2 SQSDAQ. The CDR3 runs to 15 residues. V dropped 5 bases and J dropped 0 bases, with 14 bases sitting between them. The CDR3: CASSKKDRSSYEQYF. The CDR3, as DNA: TGTGCCAGCAGCAAAAAAGACAGGAGCTCCTACGAGCAGTACTTC. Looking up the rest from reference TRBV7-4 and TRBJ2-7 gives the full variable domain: GAGVSQSPRYKVAKRGRDVALRCDSISGHVTLYWYRQTLGQGSEVLTYSQSDAQRDKSGRPSGRFSAERPERSVSTLKIQRTEQGDSAVYLCASSKKDRSSYEQYFGPGTRLTVT.

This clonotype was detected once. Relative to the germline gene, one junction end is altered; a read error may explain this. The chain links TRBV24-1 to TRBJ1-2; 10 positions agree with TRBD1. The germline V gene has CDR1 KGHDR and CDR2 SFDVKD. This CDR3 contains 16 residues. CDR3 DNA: TGTGCCGCCAGTGACCTGACAGGGGGCGCGCACTATGGCCACACCTTC. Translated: CAASDLTGGAHYGHTF.

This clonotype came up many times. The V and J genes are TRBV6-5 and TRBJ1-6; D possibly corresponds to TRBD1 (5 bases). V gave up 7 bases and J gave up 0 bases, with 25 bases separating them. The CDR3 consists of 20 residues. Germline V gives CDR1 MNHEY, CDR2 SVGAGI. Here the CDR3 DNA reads TGTGCCAGCACTCCACTCGGGGGAGCTGGAGTCAGCTCCTATAATTCACCCCTCCACTTT. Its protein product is CASTPLGGAGVSSYNSPLHF.

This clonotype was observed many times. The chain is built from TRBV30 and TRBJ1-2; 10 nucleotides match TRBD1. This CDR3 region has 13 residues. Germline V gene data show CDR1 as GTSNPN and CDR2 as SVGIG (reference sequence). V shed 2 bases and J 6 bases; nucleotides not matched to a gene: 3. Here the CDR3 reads CAWSYDRGHGYTF. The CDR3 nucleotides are TGTGCCTGGAGTTACGACAGGGGGCATGGCTACACCTTC.